The T cell receptor (beta chain) described here comes from a study of neurological immune-mediated disorders. This clonotype appeared many times. V dropped 2 bases and J dropped 1 base, with 3 bases sitting between them. Germline values: CDR1 LNHNV, CDR2 YYDKDF (reference sequence). The CDR3 consists of 14 residues. Via MiXCR, TCRdb re-called the 5' RACE reads, giving one row per CDR3 protein. This table has approximately 84,000 distinct CDR3 sequences, around 4% appearing once. Time point in this sample: longitudinal time-point 3. The TCR originated in a woman in her fifties or sixties with multiple sclerosis. Sequencing was done on a sample of PBMCs. The chain recombines TRBV15 with TRBJ2-6, with D unresolved. The chain's CDR3 is CATSRQSGANVLTF. The CDR3 DNA is TGTGCCACCAGCAGACAGTCTGGGGCCAACGTCCTGACTTTC.